This passage covers 3 T cell receptor beta chains from one sample sequenced in a study of blood T cells in healthy people across ages. PCR was performed a second time for roughly 6 to 12 cycles using a sample-barcoded 5' primer and a J-beta primer mix. MiXCR was run by TCRdb on the 5' RACE reads, yielding one entry per CDR3 protein. The table has some 930,000 distinct CDR3 sequences, roughly 28% seen once. These sequences were also reported in another study, on T cells of mothers and their children.

Material: blood. All receptors derive from a woman aged 40 to 55 in good health.

This clonotype was seen repeatedly, ten times or more. The chain combines TRBV5-5 with TRBJ2-7; 9 bases fit TRBD2. The J segment lost 2 bases and the V segment lost 7 bases, leaving 7 bases of the junction unmatched. Germline V CDR1 and CDR2: SGHKS, YYEKEE (reference sequence). This CDR3 is 14 amino acids long. The CDR3 DNA reads as TGTGCCAGCCTTAGCGGGGGAACCACCTACGAGCAGTACTTC. Translation: CASLSGGTTYEQYF.

V is TRBV29-1 and J is TRBJ1-4; D may be TRBD1 (5 bases). Per germline, CDR1 SQVTM and CDR2 ANQGSEA. This CDR3 has 13 residues. V was clipped by 7 bases and J by 8 bases, with 17 bases between them. The CDR3 reads CSAGWGFGEKLFF. Here the CDR3 DNA reads TGCAGCGCTGGGTGGGGCTTCGGCGAAAAACTGTTTTTT.

The V gene is TRBV27, the J gene TRBJ2-1, with 13 bases identical to TRBD2. Germline-derived CDR1 and CDR2 are MNHEY and SMNVEV (reference sequence). V was clipped by 8 bases and J by 3 bases; unmatched bases: 10. The CDR3 runs to 17 residues. CDR3 in DNA: TGTGCCAGCTGCCTAACTAGCGGGGGGGCTTGCTACAATGAGCAGTTCTTC. This translates into CASCLTSGGACYNEQFF.